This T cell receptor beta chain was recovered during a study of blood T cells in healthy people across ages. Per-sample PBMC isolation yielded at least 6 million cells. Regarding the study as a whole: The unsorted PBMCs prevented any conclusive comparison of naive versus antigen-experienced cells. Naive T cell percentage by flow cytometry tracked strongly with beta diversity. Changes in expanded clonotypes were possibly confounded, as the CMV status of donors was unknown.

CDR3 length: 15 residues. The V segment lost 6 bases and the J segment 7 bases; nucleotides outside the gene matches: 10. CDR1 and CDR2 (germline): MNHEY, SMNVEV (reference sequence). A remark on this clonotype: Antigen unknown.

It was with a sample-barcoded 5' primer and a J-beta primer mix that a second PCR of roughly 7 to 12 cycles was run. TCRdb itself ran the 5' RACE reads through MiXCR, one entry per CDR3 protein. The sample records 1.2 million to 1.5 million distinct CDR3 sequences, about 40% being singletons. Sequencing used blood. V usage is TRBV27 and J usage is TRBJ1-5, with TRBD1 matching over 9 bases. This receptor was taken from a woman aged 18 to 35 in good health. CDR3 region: CASSPRTGVEQPQHF. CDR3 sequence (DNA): TGTGCCAGCAGCCCGCGGACAGGGGTAGAACAGCCCCAGCATTTT.